Listed here are 25 T cell receptor beta chains from one sample, sequenced in a study of patients and donors after allogeneic stem cell transplantation. TCRdb independently ran MiXCR on the RT-PCR reads; one entry per CDR3 protein. Among approximately 160,000 distinct CDR3 sequences, about 30% were seen once, and the ten largest hold less than 3.5%. Source material: blood, either unsorted or a sorted T cell fraction (not recorded which). All receptors come from a human donor who was either an allogeneic HSCT recipient or a stem cell or donor lymphocyte infusion donor (not recorded which). It is not recorded whose cells these are; they may come from a transplant donor.

Many counts were recorded for this clonotype. The rearrangement links TRBV3-1 to TRBJ1-6; D is undetermined. This CDR3 has 15 residues. The V and J ends lost 4 bases and 10 bases respectively, with 17 bases between them. CDR1 is LGHDT, CDR2 YNNKEL, per germline (reference sequence). CDR3 bases: TGTGCCAGCAGCCTTCTGGACTCTGGAGGCTCACCCCTCCACTTT. Residues: CASSLLDSGGSPLHF.

This clonotype appeared a few times. The chain is built from TRBV10-3 and TRBJ2-7; no clear D gene. Trimming removed 3 bases from V and 6 bases from J, with 15 bases in between. Germline V lookup: CDR1 ENHRY, CDR2 SYGVKD. There are 14 residues in the CDR3. The CDR3 coding sequence is TGTGCCATCAGTGACGACACCCTGGGGTCCGAGCAGTACTTC. Amino acid sequence: CAISDDTLGSEQYF.

The chain joins TRBV3-1 to TRBJ1-4; TRBD1 matches at 9 bases. The CDR3 contains 15 residues. Trimming took 5 bases from V and 3 from J; bases not matched to a gene: 4. From germline, CDR1 is LGHDT and CDR2 YNNKEL (reference sequence). The CDR3 protein is CASSSGQGPNEKLFF. In nucleotides, the CDR3 is TGTGCCAGCAGCTCTGGACAGGGGCCTAATGAAAAACTGTTTTTT. Using reference TRBV3-1 and TRBJ1-4 for the parts outside the CDR3, the full variable domain is DTAVSQTPKYLVTQMGNDKSIKCEQNLGHDTMYWYKQDSKKFLKIMFSYNNKELIINETVPNRFSPKSPDKAHLNLHINSLELGDSAVYFCASSSGQGPNEKLFFGSGTQLSVL.

This clonotype was seen a handful of times. The rearrangement links TRBV6-2 or TRBV6-3 to TRBJ2-7; D is ambiguous. This CDR3 is 11 amino acids long. V lost 7 bases and J lost 4, with 8 bases in between. CDR1 is MNHEY, CDR2 SVGEGT, per germline. DNA of the CDR3: TGTGCCAGCACTTGGGGATACGAGCAGTACTTC. Its translation is CASTWGYEQYF.

This clonotype came up many times. This sequence joins TRBV12-3 or TRBV12-4 and TRBJ1-5; no definite D call. V was shortened by 3 bases and J by 4 bases, with 7 bases between the two germline ends. The CDR3 has 13 residues. The CDR3 is CASSFLENQPQHF. CDR3 DNA sequence: TGTGCCAGCAGTTTTCTGGAAAATCAGCCCCAGCATTTT.

This clonotype was picked up one time. V gene TRBV20-1 combines with J gene TRBJ2-3; TRBD2 matches at 7 bases. With V trimmed by 3 bases and J by 2 bases, 14 bases remained unmatched. The CDR3 totals 17 residues. From germline, CDR1 is DFQATT and CDR2 SNEGSKA (reference sequence). Here the CDR3 DNA reads TGCAGTGCTAGTGGGTGGGAGGGCCTGTTCGTCACAGATACGCAGTATTTT. It codes for CSASGWEGLFVTDTQYF.

The CDR3, as DNA: TGCAGCGTTAAAAGGGCCACGGACACCGGGGAGCTGTTTTTT. Protein product: CSVKRATDTGELFF. The V call is TRBV29-1, the J call TRBJ2-2; D uncertain. This CDR3 has 14 residues. Germline V lookup: CDR1 SQVTM, CDR2 ANQGSEA. The germline V and J ends were trimmed by 5 bases and 3 bases, with 13 bases remaining between them.

The rearrangement uses TRBV12-3 or TRBV12-4 and TRBJ1-5; possibly TRBD1 for D (5 bases). The CDR3 consists of 16 residues. V gave up 4 bases and J gave up 3 bases, with 16 bases separating them. The CDR3 DNA reads TGTGCCAGCAGTTGGGGGGGGACCCCGAACAATCAGCCCCAGCATTTT. It yields the protein CASSWGGTPNNQPQHF.

The chain uses TRBV18 and TRBJ2-1, with D perhaps TRBD1 (6 bases). The germline V gene has CDR1 KGHSH and CDR2 LQKENI. The V end was cut by 6 bases, the J end by 9 bases, with 15 bases between. The CDR3 contains 13 residues. CDR3 sequence (DNA): TGTGCCAGCTCGCCAAACAGGGACCCTGAGCAGTTCTTC. Its translation is CASSPNRDPEQFF.

This clonotype was picked up one time. The V gene is TRBV12-3 or TRBV12-4, the J gene TRBJ2-7; a weak D match, TRBD2 (7 bases). The CDR3 is 18 residues long. The V gene lost 4 bases and the J gene lost 4 bases, with 26 bases spanning the gap. CDR3 DNA: TGTGCCAGCAGTTCCTACCGCCGGGGGCTAGCGGTCCCTTACGAGCAGTACTTC. Protein: CASSSYRRGLAVPYEQYF.

V gene TRBV6-2 or TRBV6-3 combines with J gene TRBJ2-2; no definite D call. Trimming shortened V by 0 bases and J by 6 bases, and 5 bases separated the two germline ends. Germline V gives CDR1 MNHEY, CDR2 SVGEGT. The CDR3 sequence is 13 residues long. In DNA form, the CDR3 reads TGTGCCAGCAGTTACTCAACGCCCGGGGAGCTGTTTTTT. Protein: CASSYSTPGELFF.

This clonotype was observed a handful of times. CDR3: CASGGHDHEQYF. CDR3 DNA: TGTGCCAGCGGTGGGCACGACCACGAGCAGTACTTC. The gene calls are TRBV24-1 and TRBJ2-7; D not certain. The germline V gene has CDR1 KGHDR and CDR2 SFDVKD. The CDR3 is made up of 12 amino acids. The V end lost 11 bases, the J end lost 5 bases, and 15 bases lay between the germline ends.

The V and J genes are TRBV3-1 and TRBJ2-1; possible D gene TRBD2, 6 bases. V dropped 4 bases and J dropped 8 bases, with 12 bases sitting between them. Germline V lookup: CDR1 LGHDT, CDR2 YNNKEL (reference sequence). This CDR3 has 13 amino acids. The CDR3 sequence: CASSLPGVDEQFF. For the CDR3, the DNA is TGTGCCAGCAGCCTACCGGGAGTGGATGAGCAGTTCTTC.

This sequence joins TRBV21-1 and TRBJ2-3; the table's D call, TRBD1, has no DNA check behind it. TRBV21-1 is described as a pseudogene. This CDR3 contains 15 residues. As DNA, the CDR3 is TGTGCCAGCAGCACTCCCGGACTGACTTCAGATACGCAGTATTTT. Its protein is CASSTPGLTSDTQYF.

This clonotype has more than one count but fewer than ten. The V and J genes are TRBV29-1 and TRBJ2-5; no clear D gene. CDR3 size: 12 residues. Germline assignment: CDR1 SQVTM and CDR2 ANQGSEA. Trimming removed 3 bases at V and 4 bases at J, with 9 bases between. In nucleotides, the CDR3 is TGCAGCGTTGAGGTGGTAGCAGAGACCCAGTACTTC. It is translated as CSVEVVAETQYF. The full variable domain, with the rest looked up from reference TRBV29-1 and TRBJ2-5, is SAVISQKPSRDICQRGTSLTIQCQVDSQVTMMFWYRQQPGQSLTLIATANQGSEATYESGFVIDKFPISRPNLTFSTLTVSNMSPEDSSIYLCSVEVVAETQYFGPGTRLLVL.

V gene TRBV6-2 or TRBV6-3 combines with J gene TRBJ2-3; weak D call: TRBD2 (6 bases). With 2 bases removed from V and 0 bases from J, the gap between germline ends came to 12 bases. The CDR3 sequence is 16 residues long. Looked up from germline, CDR1 is MNHEY and CDR2 is SVGEGT. CDR3 residues: CASSYKGLASTDTQYF. In DNA form, the CDR3 reads TGTGCCAGCAGTTACAAGGGACTCGCTAGCACAGATACGCAGTATTTT.

This clonotype appeared a few times. This chain uses TRBV6-1 with TRBJ1-1; D is unresolved. Germline CDR1 reads MNHNS; CDR2 reads SASEGT. Trimming took off 0 bases at V and 1 base at J, with 12 bases between the two ends. This CDR3 spans 16 amino acids. CDR3 sequence: CASSEAYSKPNTEAFF. CDR3 DNA sequence: TGTGCCAGCAGTGAAGCGTATAGTAAACCGAACACTGAAGCTTTCTTT.

The sample holds one count of this clonotype. V is TRBV5-6 and J is TRBJ2-1, with TRBD2 matching 14 bases. The CDR3 has 13 amino acids. Germline V gives CDR1 SGHDT, CDR2 YYEEEE. The trim removed 5 bases at V and 12 bases at J, leaving 4 bases unmatched. The CDR3 sequence is CASSRGLAGVQFF. The CDR3, as DNA: TGTGCCAGCAGTAGGGGACTAGCGGGAGTGCAGTTCTTC. The entire variable domain, with the rest obtained from reference TRBV5-6 and TRBJ2-1, is as follows: DAGVTQSPTHLIKTRGQQVTLRCSPKSGHDTVSWYQQALGQGPQFIFQYYEEEERQRGNFPDRFSGHQFPNYSSELNVNALLLGDSALYLCASSRGLAGVQFFGPGTRLTVL.

This clonotype was detected only a few times. V gene TRBV5-1 combines with J gene TRBJ2-1, with D perhaps matching TRBD1 (6 bases). The CDR3 has 16 residues. With 1 base removed from V and 4 bases from J, the gap between germline ends came to 15 bases. CDR1 and CDR2 from the germline V gene are SGHRS and YFSETQ. In nucleotides, the CDR3 is TGCGCCAGCAGCTTGAGAAGGGACACAACTTACAATGAGCAGTTCTTC. Protein sequence: CASSLRRDTTYNEQFF.

The V gene is TRBV6-5, the J gene TRBJ2-1, with 7 bases lining up with TRBD2. This CDR3 is built from 19 residues. Per the germline V gene, CDR1 is MNHEY and CDR2 is SVGAGI. The V and J ends lost 2 bases and 2 bases, in that order; junction bases with no gene match: 15. CDR3 sequence (DNA): TGTGCCAGCAGTTACAGGGCAGTCCTAGCGGCCCTTCCCTACAATGAGCAGTTCTTC. Translating gives CASSYRAVLAALPYNEQFF.

This clonotype was detected a few times. The chain is built from TRBV9 and TRBJ2-5; the D gene is possibly TRBD2 (6 bases). This CDR3 contains 15 residues. CDR1 SGDLS and CDR2 YYNGEE come from the germline V gene. Trimming left V 0 bases short and J 0 bases short, with 9 bases between. This chain's CDR3 is CASSVGASDQETQYF. The DNA for the CDR3 is TGTGCCAGCAGCGTAGGGGCTAGCGACCAAGAGACCCAGTACTTC. Filled out from reference TRBV9 and TRBJ2-5, the complete variable domain reads DSGVTQTPKHLITATGQRVTLRCSPRSGDLSVYWYQQSLDQGLQFLIQYYNGEERAKGNILERFSAQQFPDLHSELNLSSLELGDSALYFCASSVGASDQETQYFGPGTRLLVL.

This clonotype was observed a few times. The V call is TRBV3-1, the J call TRBJ2-7; perhaps TRBD2 as D (5 bases). Germline CDR1 is LGHDT and CDR2 is YNNKEL (reference sequence). The ends were cut back, 6 bases at V and 3 bases at J, with 12 bases in the middle. The CDR3 is made up of 13 amino acids. The CDR3 DNA reads as TGTGCCAGCAGAGGAAGCGGCCTCTACGAGCAGTACTTC. It encodes CASRGSGLYEQYF.

The sample holds a few counts of this clonotype. The gene calls are TRBV5-1 and TRBJ2-7; TRBD2 might be the D (6 bases). V gave up 4 bases and J gave up 6 bases, with 14 bases separating them. CDR3 size: 13 residues. CDR1 is SGHRS and CDR2 is YFSETQ in the germline V gene. The CDR3 DNA is TGCGCCAGCAGCCCACCTAGCGTCGGCGAGCAGTACTTC. Its protein is CASSPPSVGEQYF.

This clonotype showed up many times. V and J are TRBV9 and TRBJ1-2; TRBD1 matches 7 bases. Germline CDR1 and CDR2: SGDLS and YYNGEE. Trimming at V came to 3 bases and at J to 2 bases, leaving 1 base not matched to a gene. The CDR3 has 13 residues. The CDR3: CASSGGQNYGYTF. CDR3 bases: TGTGCCAGCAGCGGGGGACAGAACTATGGCTACACCTTC. Combining the CDR3 with reference TRBV9 and TRBJ1-2 gives the whole variable domain DSGVTQTPKHLITATGQRVTLRCSPRSGDLSVYWYQQSLDQGLQFLIQYYNGEERAKGNILERFSAQQFPDLHSELNLSSLELGDSALYFCASSGGQNYGYTFGSGTRLTVV.

This rearrangement joins TRBV12-3 or TRBV12-4 to TRBJ2-7, with D possibly called TRBD1 or TRBD2 (5 bases each). The V end lost 2 bases, the J end lost 6 bases, and 14 bases lay between the germline ends. The length of the CDR3 is 14 residues. As DNA, the CDR3 is TGTGCCAGCAGTTTAATGGGGCTTCGGGGCGAGCAGTACTTC. Translating gives CASSLMGLRGEQYF.